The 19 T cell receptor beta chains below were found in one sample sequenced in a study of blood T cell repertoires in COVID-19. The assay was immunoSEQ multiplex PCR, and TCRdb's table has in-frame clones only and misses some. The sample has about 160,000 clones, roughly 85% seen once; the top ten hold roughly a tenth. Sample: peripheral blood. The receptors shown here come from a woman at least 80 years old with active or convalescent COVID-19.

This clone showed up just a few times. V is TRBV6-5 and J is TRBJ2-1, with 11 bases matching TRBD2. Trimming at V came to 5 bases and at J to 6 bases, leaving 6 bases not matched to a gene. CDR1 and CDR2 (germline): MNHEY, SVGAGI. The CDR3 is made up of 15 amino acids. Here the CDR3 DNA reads TGTGCCAGCAGTCCTCTAGCGGGAGGACCCAATGAGCAGTTCTTC. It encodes CASSPLAGGPNEQFF.

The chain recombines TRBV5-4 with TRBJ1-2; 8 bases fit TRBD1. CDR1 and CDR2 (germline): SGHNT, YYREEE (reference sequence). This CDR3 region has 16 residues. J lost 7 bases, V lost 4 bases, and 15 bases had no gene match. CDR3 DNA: TGTGCCAGCAGCCCCCCCGCGGCAGGGGGCGTGTTTGGCTACACCTTC. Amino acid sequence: CASSPPAAGGVFGYTF.

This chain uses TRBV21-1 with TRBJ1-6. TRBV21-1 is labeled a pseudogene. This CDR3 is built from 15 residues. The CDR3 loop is CASSLSRGKNSPLHF. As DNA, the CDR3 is TGTGCCAGCAGCCTCTCCCGCGGGAAGAATTCACCCCTCCACTTT.

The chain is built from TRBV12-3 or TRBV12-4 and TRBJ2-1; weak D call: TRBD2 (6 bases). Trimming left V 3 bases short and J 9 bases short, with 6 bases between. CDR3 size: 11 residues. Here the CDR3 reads CASSFGGEQFF. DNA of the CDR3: TGTGCCAGCAGTTTCGGGGGTGAGCAGTTCTTC.

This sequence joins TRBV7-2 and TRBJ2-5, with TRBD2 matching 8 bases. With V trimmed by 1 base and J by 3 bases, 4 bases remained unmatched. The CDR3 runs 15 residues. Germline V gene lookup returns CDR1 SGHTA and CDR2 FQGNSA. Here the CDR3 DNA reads TGTGCCAGCAGCTTAGGGCTAGCGGGTAAAGAGACCCAGTACTTC. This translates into CASSLGLAGKETQYF.

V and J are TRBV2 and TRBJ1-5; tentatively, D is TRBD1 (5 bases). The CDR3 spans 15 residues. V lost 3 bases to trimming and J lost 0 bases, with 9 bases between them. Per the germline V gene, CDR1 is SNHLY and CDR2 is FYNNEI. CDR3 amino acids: CASSEDTYSNQPQHF. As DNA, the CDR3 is TGTGCCAGCAGTGAGGACACTTATAGCAATCAGCCCCAGCATTTT.

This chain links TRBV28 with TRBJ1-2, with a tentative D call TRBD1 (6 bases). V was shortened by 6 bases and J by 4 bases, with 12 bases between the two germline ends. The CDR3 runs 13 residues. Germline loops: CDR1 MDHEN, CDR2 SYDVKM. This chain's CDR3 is CASSLQGPYGYTF. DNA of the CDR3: TGTGCCAGCAGCCTCCAGGGGCCCTATGGCTACACCTTC.

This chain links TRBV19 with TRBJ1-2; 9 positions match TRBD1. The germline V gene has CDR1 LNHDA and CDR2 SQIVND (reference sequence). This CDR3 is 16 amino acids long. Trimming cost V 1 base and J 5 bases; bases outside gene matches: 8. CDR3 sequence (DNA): TGTGCCAGTAGTATAGGGAACCTACAGGGGGCTTATGGCTACACCTTC. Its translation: CASSIGNLQGAYGYTF.

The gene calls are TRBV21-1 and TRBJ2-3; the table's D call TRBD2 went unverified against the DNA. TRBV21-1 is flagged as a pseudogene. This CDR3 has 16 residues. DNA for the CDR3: TGTGCCAGCAGAGATTACGCCGGGATTGGCACAGATACGCAGTATTTT. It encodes CASRDYAGIGTDTQYF.

CDR3 nucleotides: TGTGCCAGTAGTAGCTCTAGCGGGGGCGGCTACAATGAGCAGTTCTTC. Translation: CASSSSSGGGYNEQFF. The chain uses TRBV19 and TRBJ2-1; 10 nucleotides agree with TRBD2. V gave up 4 bases and J gave up 3 bases; unmatched junction bases: 6. CDR3 length: 16 residues. CDR1 and CDR2 from the germline V gene are LNHDA and SQIVND (reference sequence).

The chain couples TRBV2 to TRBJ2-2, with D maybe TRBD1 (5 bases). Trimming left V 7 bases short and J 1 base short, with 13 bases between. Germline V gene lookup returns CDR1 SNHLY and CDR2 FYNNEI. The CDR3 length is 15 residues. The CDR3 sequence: CASTGKGLNTGELFF. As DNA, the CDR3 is TGTGCCAGCACAGGGAAGGGCTTGAACACCGGGGAGCTGTTTTTT.

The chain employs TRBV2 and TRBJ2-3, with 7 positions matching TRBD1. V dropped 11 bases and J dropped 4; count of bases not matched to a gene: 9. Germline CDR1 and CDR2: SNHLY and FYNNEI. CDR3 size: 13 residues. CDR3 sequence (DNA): TGTGCCGGCACAGGGGCCGGGTCAGATACGCAGTATTTT. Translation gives CAGTGAGSDTQYF.

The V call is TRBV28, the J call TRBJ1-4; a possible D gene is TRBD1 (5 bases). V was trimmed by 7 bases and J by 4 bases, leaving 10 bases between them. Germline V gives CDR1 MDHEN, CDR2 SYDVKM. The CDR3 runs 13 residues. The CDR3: CASMWQGNEKLFF. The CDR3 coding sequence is TGTGCCAGCATGTGGCAGGGTAATGAAAAACTGTTTTTT.

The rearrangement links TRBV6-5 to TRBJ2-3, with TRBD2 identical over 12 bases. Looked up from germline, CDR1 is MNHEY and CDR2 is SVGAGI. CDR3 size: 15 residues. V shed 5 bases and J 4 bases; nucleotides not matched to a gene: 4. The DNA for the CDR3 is TGTGCCAGCAGTCCTAGCGGGAGGGACCCAGATACGCAGTATTTT. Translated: CASSPSGRDPDTQYF.

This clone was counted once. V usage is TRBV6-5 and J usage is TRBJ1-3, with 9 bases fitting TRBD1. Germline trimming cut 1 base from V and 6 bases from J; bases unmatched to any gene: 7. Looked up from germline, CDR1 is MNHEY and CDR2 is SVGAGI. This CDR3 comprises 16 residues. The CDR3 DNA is TGTGCCAGCAGTTACTTCTCGGGACAGGGTTCAAACACCATATATTTT. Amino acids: CASSYFSGQGSNTIYF.

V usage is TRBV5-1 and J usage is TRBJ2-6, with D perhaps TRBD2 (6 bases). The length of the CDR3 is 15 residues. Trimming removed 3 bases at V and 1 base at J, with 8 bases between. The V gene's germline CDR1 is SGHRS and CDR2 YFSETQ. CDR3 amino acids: CASSSSGSGANVLTF. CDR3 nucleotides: TGCGCCAGCAGCTCCAGCGGGTCTGGGGCCAACGTCCTGACTTTC.

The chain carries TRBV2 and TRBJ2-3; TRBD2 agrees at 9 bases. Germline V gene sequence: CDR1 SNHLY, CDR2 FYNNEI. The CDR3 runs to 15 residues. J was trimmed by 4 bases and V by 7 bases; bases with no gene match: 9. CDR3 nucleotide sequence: TGTGCCAGCAAGTGGCGGGAGGGCTTCGCAGATACGCAGTATTTT. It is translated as CASKWREGFADTQYF.

The CDR3 DNA reads as TGTGCCAGCAGTGAACTTCGAAACTCAGACAGTTATAGCAATCAGCCCCAGCATTTT. Protein product: CASSELRNSDSYSNQPQHF. The chain carries TRBV6-1 and TRBJ1-5; possibly TRBD1 for D (5 bases). The V gene's germline CDR1 is MNHNS and CDR2 SASEGT. This CDR3 has 19 amino acids. Trimming left V 2 bases short and J 0 bases short, with 20 bases between.

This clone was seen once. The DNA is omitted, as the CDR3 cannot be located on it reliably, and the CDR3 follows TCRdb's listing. CDR3 region: CASSEIWASGNRGGFF. The chain joins TRBV2 to TRBJ2-1; TRBD2, the table's D call, was not compared with the DNA. The length of the CDR3 is 16 amino acids, counting both ends. CDR1 is SNHLY and CDR2 is FYNNEI in the germline V gene.